Below are 23 T cell receptor beta chains sequenced from a single sample in a study of lymphopenia after photon versus proton radiotherapy. Measured with immunoSEQ multiplex PCR; TCRdb has only the in-frame clones, and not every one. The table lists about 70,000 clones, over 70% of them singletons. This specimen was peripheral blood, taken from a patient treated with proton-based radiotherapy. Receptors originate from a man aged 80 or over with esophageal cancer.

V is TRBV5-5 and J is TRBJ2-3, with D perhaps matching TRBD2 (6 bases). Trimming took off 0 bases at V and 5 bases at J, with 13 bases between the two ends. This CDR3 is built from 15 residues. Germline-derived CDR1 and CDR2 are SGHKS and YYEKEE (reference sequence). The CDR3 nucleotides read TGTGCCAGCAGCTTGGCGCCTAGCGAGGGAGATACGCAGTATTTT. The encoded protein is CASSLAPSEGDTQYF.

The rearrangement uses TRBV27 and TRBJ2-5; TRBD1 matches 7 bases. Trimming removed 5 bases from V and 2 bases from J; junction bases left unmatched: 8. The CDR3 covers 15 residues. The V gene's germline CDR1 is MNHEY and CDR2 SMNVEV (reference sequence). The CDR3 sequence: CASSPTGTVQETQYF. The CDR3 DNA is TGTGCCAGCAGTCCGACCGGGACAGTACAAGAGACCCAGTACTTC.

The V and J genes are TRBV6-5 and TRBJ2-7; maybe TRBD2 (5 bases). V lost 6 bases and J 3 bases, leaving 12 bases between the germline ends. The germline V gene has CDR1 MNHEY and CDR2 SVGAGI. There are 13 residues in the CDR3. CDR3 coding DNA: TGTGCCAGCAGACGGGATTTAAACTACGAGCAGTACTTC. It specifies CASRRDLNYEQYF.

In this sample, this clone turned up a few times. The chain recombines TRBV5-1 with TRBJ2-3; the match to TRBD1 covers 8 bases. CDR1 is SGHRS, CDR2 YFSETQ, per germline. The V and J ends lost 2 bases and 3 bases, in that order; junction bases with no gene match: 8. The CDR3 sequence is 16 residues long. The CDR3 DNA is TGCGCCAGCAGCTTTTCCGGGGACAGGTGGACAGATACGCAGTATTTT. It specifies CASSFSGDRWTDTQYF.

The chain is built from TRBV5-1 and TRBJ1-1; D is unresolved. V was trimmed by 0 bases and J by 7 bases, leaving 10 bases between them. This CDR3 has 13 amino acids. Germline assignment: CDR1 SGHRS and CDR2 YFSETQ. The CDR3 DNA follows: TGCGCCAGCAGCTTGGGGTGGGCAGGTGAAGCTTTCTTT. Protein product: CASSLGWAGEAFF.

The chain recombines TRBV15 with TRBJ2-1; D is unclear. This CDR3 spans 13 amino acids. With 0 bases removed from V and 9 bases from J, the gap between germline ends came to 9 bases. Germline V gene lookup returns CDR1 LNHNV and CDR2 YYDKDF (reference sequence). CDR3 sequence reads: CATSRDLGSEQFF. CDR3 DNA: TGTGCCACCAGCAGAGATCTTGGTAGTGAGCAGTTCTTC.

This clone appeared once. The gene calls are TRBV7-2 and TRBJ1-2, with 7 bases that match TRBD1. Trimming took 2 bases from V and 6 from J; bases not matched to a gene: 6. Germline V gives CDR1 SGHTA, CDR2 FQGNSA. The CDR3 contains 14 residues. The CDR3 DNA follows: TGTGCCAGCAGCTTATACCAGGGGGGGCATGGCTACACCTTC. It translates to CASSLYQGGHGYTF.

This chain joins TRBV21-1 and TRBJ2-5; the table's D call, TRBD1, has no DNA check behind it. TRBV21-1 is an annotated pseudogene. The CDR3 sequence is 18 residues long. The CDR3, as DNA: TGTGCCAGCAGCAAAGTTCCCAGGCCAGGCCCTAAAGAGGAGACCCAGTACTTC. The encoded protein is CASSKVPRPGPKEETQYF.

Of note for this clone: At one of its ends the junction is not consistent with the germline gene, which may arise from a read error. The identical CDR3 is also encoded by other nucleotide sequences in the sample. The gene calls are TRBV27 and TRBJ1-5, with no clear D. Germline loops: CDR1 MNHEY, CDR2 SMNVEV (reference sequence). The CDR3 is 14 amino acids. The CDR3 reads CASSLSSGFQPQHF. The DNA of the CDR3 is TGCGCCAGCAGTTTATCTTCTGGGTTTCAGCCCCAGCATTTT.

V is TRBV7-2 and J is TRBJ2-7; D not resolved. This CDR3 spans 15 amino acids. The V end lost 1 base, the J end lost 5 bases, and 15 bases lay between the germline ends. Germline CDR1 is SGHTA and CDR2 is FQGNSA. CDR3 in amino acids: CASSLDGIALNEQYF. In nucleotides, the CDR3 is TGTGCCAGCAGCTTAGATGGTATAGCTCTGAACGAGCAGTACTTC.

J is TRBJ1-2 and V is TRBV6-1, with D uncertain. The germline gives CDR1 MNHNS, CDR2 SASEGT. Between the trimmed V and J ends, which lost 10 bases and 6 bases, there was a span of 6 bases. CDR3 length: 9 residues. The CDR3, as DNA: TGTGCCATAAAGAATGGCTACACCTTC. This gives the protein CAIKNGYTF.

This chain connects TRBV15 to TRBJ1-5, with D uncertain. The CDR3 extends over 12 amino acids. Trimming took off 1 base at V and 5 bases at J, with 3 bases between the two ends. Per germline, CDR1 LNHNV and CDR2 YYDKDF (reference sequence). The CDR3 reads CATSRGHQPQHF. CDR3 DNA sequence: TGTGCCACCAGCAGAGGTCATCAGCCCCAGCATTTT.

The V call is TRBV6-5, the J call TRBJ1-3; D perhaps matches TRBD1 (6 bases). The CDR3 has 15 amino acids. Germline V gene sequence: CDR1 MNHEY, CDR2 SVGAGI. V gave up 4 bases and J gave up 0 bases, with 10 bases separating them. The CDR3 DNA sequence: TGTGCCAGCAGTTCCACAGGGAGCTCTGGAAACACCATATATTTT. Translation gives CASSSTGSSGNTIYF.

Of note for this clone: A read error may produce the germline difference seen at one junction end. Other DNA sequences from this sample encode an identical CDR3 as well. The chain recombines TRBV5-8 with TRBJ1-1, with D unresolved. The CDR3 consists of 15 residues. The V gene's germline CDR1 is SGHTS and CDR2 YDEGEE. Here the CDR3 reads CASSLAGRVNTEAFF. The CDR3 nucleotides read TGCGCCAGCAGCTTGGCCGGCAGAGTGAACACTGAAGCTTTCTTT.

This clone was seen more than once but under ten times. This chain connects TRBV2 to TRBJ1-5; 9 bases align to TRBD1. Germline V CDR1 and CDR2: SNHLY, FYNNEI. The CDR3 has 14 amino acids. V was pared by 8 bases and J by 7 bases, with 9 bases of the junction left unmatched. This chain's CDR3 is CASGPGQGDQPQHF. The CDR3 DNA reads as TGTGCCAGCGGTCCGGGACAGGGTGACCAGCCCCAGCATTTT.

This clone was found once. This chain connects TRBV2 to TRBJ2-7; D unclear. V lost 4 bases to trimming and J lost 7 bases, with 17 bases between them. Germline V gives CDR1 SNHLY, CDR2 FYNNEI. The CDR3 runs 14 residues. The CDR3: CASSVGQEQREQYF. The CDR3 coding sequence is TGTGCCAGCAGTGTCGGGCAGGAACAGAGGGAGCAGTACTTC. The entire variable domain, with the rest obtained from reference TRBV2 and TRBJ2-7, is as follows: EPEVTQTPSHQVTQMGQEVILRCVPISNHLYFYWYRQILGQKVEFLVSFYNNEISEKSEIFDDQFSVERPDGSNFTLKIRSTKLEDSAMYFCASSVGQEQREQYFGPGTRLTVT.

The chain employs TRBV2 and TRBJ1-4; D is perhaps TRBD1 (5 bases). The CDR3 extends over 13 amino acids. V was pared by 5 bases and J by 8 bases, with 12 bases between. CDR1 and CDR2 (germline): SNHLY, FYNNEI. CDR3 sequence: CASSRGPDEKLFF. The CDR3 DNA is TGTGCCAGCAGTCGGGGCCCGGACGAAAAACTGTTTTTT.

The J gene is TRBJ2-3, the V gene TRBV29-1; D not certain. The CDR3 length is 14 residues. Germline V lookup: CDR1 SQVTM, CDR2 ANQGSEA. The V gene lost 7 bases and the J gene lost 3 bases, with 17 bases spanning the gap. CDR3: CSARRGVRTDTQYF. The CDR3 DNA is TGCAGCGCCCGACGTGGGGTACGGACAGATACGCAGTATTTT.

The V and J genes are TRBV11-2 and TRBJ1-1; D may be TRBD1 (5 bases). Trimming removed 2 bases from V and 3 bases from J, with 7 bases in between. The length of the CDR3 is 13 residues. Germline CDR1 reads SGHAT; CDR2 reads FQNNGV. The CDR3, as DNA: TGTGCCAGCAGCTTAATAGGGGACACTGAAGCTTTCTTT. It is translated as CASSLIGDTEAFF.

The CDR3 reads CASSLAGAGEQETQYF. Written as DNA, the CDR3 is TGCGCCAGCAGCTTGGCGGGAGCGGGAGAACAAGAGACCCAGTACTTC. The chain recombines TRBV5-1 with TRBJ2-5, with 8 bases lining up with TRBD2. The germline CDR1 and CDR2 sequences are SGHRS and YFSETQ. The CDR3 covers 16 residues. V dropped 0 bases and J dropped 2; count of bases not matched to a gene: 6.

V and J are TRBV30 and TRBJ1-2, with 10 bases matching TRBD1. V trimming: 3 bases; J trimming: 4 bases; junction bases outside the gene matches: 8. Germline V CDR1 and CDR2: GTSNPN, SVGIG (reference sequence). The CDR3 length is 15 residues. The chain's CDR3 is CAWRETGGAGYGYTF. The CDR3 region has the DNA TGTGCCTGGAGGGAGACAGGGGGCGCTGGCTATGGCTACACCTTC.

This chain links TRBV4-3 with TRBJ2-7; D may be TRBD2 (6 bases). V lost 1 base and J 6 bases, leaving 16 bases between the germline ends. This CDR3 contains 15 residues. Germline lookup yields CDR1 LGHNA and CDR2 YSLEER. As DNA, the CDR3 is TGCGCCAGCAGCCAAGTTAGCGGAGCCCTCTCCGAGCAGTACTTC. Translation: CASSQVSGALSEQYF.

The chain has TRBV19 and TRBJ1-1; 7 bases fit TRBD1. CDR3 length: 14 residues. V was pared by 5 bases and J by 0 bases, with 3 bases of the junction left unmatched. The germline CDR1 and CDR2 sequences are LNHDA and SQIVND (reference sequence). In DNA form, the CDR3 reads TGTGCCAGTAGTGAGACAGGGTTGAACACTGAAGCTTTCTTT. This translates into CASSETGLNTEAFF. The variable domain in full, with the rest retrieved from reference TRBV19 and TRBJ1-1, is DGGITQSPKYLFRKEGQNVTLSCEQNLNHDAMYWYRQDPGQGLRLIYYSQIVNDFQKGDIAEGYSVSREKKESFPLTVTSAQKNPTAFYLCASSETGLNTEAFFGQGTRLTVV.